The T cell receptor (beta chain) described here comes from a study of blood T cell repertoires in COVID-19. Generated by immunoSEQ multiplex PCR, the TCRdb table keeps only in-frame clones and is missing some. The repertoire includes 200,000 or so clones, roughly 80% of them detected once, and about 10% sits in the top ten. The CDR3 has 18 amino acids. The germline gives CDR1 LNHDA, CDR2 SQIVND (reference sequence). Unmatched junction bases numbered 17, after V lost 7 bases and J lost 6 bases. The TCR sequence derives from a woman of 80 years or more with acute or convalescent COVID-19. The chain joins TRBV19 to TRBJ1-6, with 8 bases that match TRBD1. Sequences were obtained from peripheral blood. The CDR3 protein is CASTLSPPAGGLNSPLHF. CDR3 nucleotides: TGTGCCAGTACCCTATCCCCCCCAGCAGGGGGCCTTAATTCACCCCTCCACTTT.